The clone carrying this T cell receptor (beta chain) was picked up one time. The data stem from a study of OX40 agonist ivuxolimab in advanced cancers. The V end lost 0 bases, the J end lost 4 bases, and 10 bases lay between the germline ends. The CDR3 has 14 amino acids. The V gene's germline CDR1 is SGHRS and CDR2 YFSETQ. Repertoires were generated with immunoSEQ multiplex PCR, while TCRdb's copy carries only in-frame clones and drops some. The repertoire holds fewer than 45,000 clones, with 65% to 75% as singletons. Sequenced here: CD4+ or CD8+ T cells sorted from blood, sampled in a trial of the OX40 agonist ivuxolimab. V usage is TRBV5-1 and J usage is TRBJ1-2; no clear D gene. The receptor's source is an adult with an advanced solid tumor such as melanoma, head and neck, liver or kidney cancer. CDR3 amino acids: CASSLGESSYGYTF. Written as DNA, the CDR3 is TGCGCCAGCAGCTTGGGGGAATCTAGCTATGGCTACACCTTC.